What follows are 2 T cell receptor beta chains derived from one specimen sequenced in a study of CD8 T cells in ankylosing spondylitis. One entry per CDR3 protein, called by TCRdb with MiXCR from the 5' RACE reads. Of 340,000 or so distinct CDR3 sequences detected, 14% to 15% appear once; the ten largest clones hold about 1.1%. The sequenced sample was blood, either unsorted or a sorted T cell fraction (not recorded which). The receptor set was obtained from a male donor with ankylosing spondylitis or in good health (not recorded which).

The CDR3 sequence: CASSLQGTLGETQYF. Written as DNA, the CDR3 is TGTGCCAGCAGTTTACAGGGAACCCTCGGGGAGACCCAGTACTTC. The V gene is TRBV12-3 or TRBV12-4, the J gene TRBJ2-5, with D maybe TRBD1 (5 bases). The CDR3 loop spans 15 amino acids. The V end was cut by 2 bases, the J end by 5 bases, with 15 bases between.

There are a few counts of this clonotype. The rearrangement joins TRBV11-1 to TRBJ1-5, with 9 bases that match TRBD1. The CDR3 totals 18 residues. CDR1 and CDR2 from the germline V gene are SGHAT and FQDESV (reference sequence). With V trimmed by 3 bases and J by 2 bases, 11 bases remained unmatched. The CDR3 region has the DNA TGTGCCAGCAGCTTGGCAACAGGGGGCATTGGGGGCAATCAGCCCCAGCATTTT. It specifies CASSLATGGIGGNQPQHF.